Each of the 15 T cell receptor beta chains below was sequenced from the same sample in a study of T-cell memory formation after mild COVID-19. TCRdb independently ran MiXCR on the 5' RACE reads; one entry per CDR3 protein. The table has about 360,000 distinct CDR3 sequences, around 14% seen once; the top ten hold 22%. Specimen: PBMCs or a T cell subset sorted from them (not recorded which). These receptors were obtained from a young man who had mild COVID-19 (a few samples of this study predate the infection). Cell type and time point are not known.

This clonotype was seen a few times. The chain links TRBV27 to TRBJ2-5; 10 bases fit TRBD2. The germline CDR1 and CDR2 sequences are MNHEY and SMNVEV (reference sequence). V lost 4 bases to trimming and J lost 1 base; unmatched junction nucleotides: 6. There are 16 residues in the CDR3. CDR3 residues: CASSSSSGGFQETQYF. The CDR3 DNA sequence: TGTGCCAGCAGTTCATCTAGCGGGGGTTTCCAAGAGACCCAGTACTTC.

This clonotype has only a few counts. The genes are TRBV7-3 and TRBJ2-3; 11 positions match TRBD2. J was trimmed by 7 bases and V by 5 bases; bases with no gene match: 8. The CDR3 totals 15 residues. Per germline, CDR1 SGHTA and CDR2 FQGTGA. CDR3 sequence (DNA): TGTGCCAGCAGCGAGACTAGCGGGGTCGTAAATACGCAGTATTTT. Amino acid sequence: CASSETSGVVNTQYF.

This clonotype occurred a few times. The chain combines TRBV30 with TRBJ1-1; D is perhaps TRBD1 (5 bases). Trimming left V 5 bases short and J 1 base short, with 11 bases between. Germline CDR1 GTSNPN, CDR2 SVGIG (reference sequence). The CDR3 consists of 13 residues. The chain's CDR3 is CAWERDRNTEAFF. The CDR3 DNA sequence: TGTGCCTGGGAGCGGGACCGGAACACTGAAGCTTTCTTT.

This clonotype was recorded a few times. The DNA is omitted, as the CDR3 cannot be located on it reliably, and the CDR3 follows TCRdb's listing. This chain uses TRBV4-1 with TRBJ2-2; TRBD1, the table's D call, lacks a check against the DNA. 17 amino acids form the CDR3, both terminal residues included. Germline values: CDR1 MGHRA, CDR2 YSYEKL. This chain's CDR3 is CASSPRTGESFPGSCFF.

The chain recombines TRBV5-5 with TRBJ2-7; 9 nucleotides line up with TRBD2. Germline values: CDR1 SGHKS, CDR2 YYEKEE (reference sequence). The CDR3 runs to 14 residues. V gave up 0 bases and J gave up 3 bases; unmatched junction bases: 1. The CDR3 DNA sequence: TGTGCCAGCAGCTTGGGAGCGGGGGGCTACGAGCAGTACTTC. The encoded protein is CASSLGAGGYEQYF.

This clonotype was detected only a few times. The J gene is TRBJ2-2, the V gene TRBV5-1, with 12 bases aligning to TRBD2. Germline assignment: CDR1 SGHRS and CDR2 YFSETQ. CDR3 length: 15 residues. V dropped 4 bases and J dropped 7; count of bases not matched to a gene: 5. The CDR3 loop reads CASSPPGLAGGELFF. The CDR3 DNA follows: TGCGCCAGCAGCCCTCCGGGACTAGCGGGCGGGGAGCTGTTTTTT.

This chain joins TRBV29-1 and TRBJ1-5, with 7 bases that match TRBD1. In germline, CDR1 is SQVTM, CDR2 ANQGSEA. The CDR3 covers 14 residues. V shed 5 bases and J 1 base; nucleotides not matched to a gene: 5. CDR3 in amino acids: CSVIGQDSNQPQHF. CDR3 bases: TGCAGCGTTATCGGACAGGACAGCAATCAGCCCCAGCATTTT.

The chain combines TRBV29-1 with TRBJ2-1, with 12 bases matching TRBD2. The germline V gene encodes CDR1 SQVTM and CDR2 ANQGSEA. V gave up 1 base and J gave up 2 bases; unmatched junction bases: 9. The CDR3 is made up of 18 amino acids. The DNA of the CDR3 is TGCAGCGTTGAAGCGACCGGGGCTAGCGGGGGGGCCTACAATGAGCAGTTCTTC. Protein product: CSVEATGASGGAYNEQFF.

This clonotype was found a few times. The rearrangement links TRBV7-8 to TRBJ2-1, with D unclear. The CDR3 totals 18 residues. V lost 2 bases and J 1 base, leaving 18 bases between the germline ends. Germline lookup yields CDR1 SGHVS and CDR2 FQNEAQ. The CDR3 DNA reads as TGTGCCAGCAGCTTACCCGCCGTGGGTATTGGATCCTACAATGAGCAGTTCTTC. Residues: CASSLPAVGIGSYNEQFF.

The CDR3 region has the DNA TGTGCCAGCAGCCGCAGGGGATCCTACGAGCAGTACGTC. Amino acids: CASSRRGSYEQYV. This chain joins TRBV3-1 and TRBJ2-7; weak D call: TRBD1 (6 bases). The germline V and J ends were trimmed by 4 bases and 1 base, with 8 bases remaining between them. This CDR3 has 13 amino acids. Germline V gene sequence: CDR1 LGHDT, CDR2 YNNKEL (reference sequence).

This clonotype was found a few times. The chain has TRBV19 and TRBJ1-5; TRBD1 might be the D (6 bases). The CDR3 is 14 amino acids. Per germline, CDR1 LNHDA and CDR2 SQIVND (reference sequence). V was shortened by 6 bases and J by 5 bases, with 14 bases between the two germline ends. The CDR3 here is CASRLKGGHQPQHF. The CDR3 DNA reads as TGTGCCAGTAGACTTAAGGGGGGTCATCAGCCCCAGCATTTT. Based on the CDR3 plus reference TRBV19 and TRBJ1-5, the full variable domain is DGGITQSPKYLFRKEGQNVTLSCEQNLNHDAMYWYRQDPGQGLRLIYYSQIVNDFQKGDIAEGYSVSREKKESFPLTVTSAQKNPTAFYLCASRLKGGHQPQHFGDGTRLSIL.

CDR3 residues: CASSYSGPGDLSGANVLTF. The CDR3 nucleotides read TGTGCCAGCAGCTATTCCGGGCCGGGCGACCTCTCTGGGGCCAACGTCCTGACTTTC. V gene TRBV7-2 combines with J gene TRBJ2-6; no clear D. The CDR3 runs 19 residues. V gave up 4 bases and J gave up 0 bases, with 19 bases separating them. Germline V lookup: CDR1 SGHTA, CDR2 FQGNSA. Using reference TRBV7-2 and TRBJ2-6 for the parts outside the CDR3, the full variable domain is GAGVSQSPSNKVTEKGKDVELRCDPISGHTALYWYRQSLGQGLEFLIYFQGNSAPDKSGLPSDRFSAERTGGSVSTLTIQRTQQEDSAVYLCASSYSGPGDLSGANVLTFGAGSRLTVL.

This clonotype was seen a handful of times. The chain links TRBV7-2 to TRBJ2-6; no clear D. CDR3 length: 13 amino acids. Germline V lookup: CDR1 SGHTA, CDR2 FQGNSA. Trimming left V 5 bases short and J 3 bases short, with 5 bases between. In DNA, the CDR3 is TGTGCCAGCAGCGGCGATGGGGCCAACGTCCTGACTTTC. This gives the protein CASSGDGANVLTF.

This clonotype was recorded a few times. The chain couples TRBV7-9 to TRBJ1-3; tentative D call: TRBD1 (5 bases). The length of the CDR3 is 15 residues. Germline V gene data show CDR1 as SEHNR and CDR2 as FQNEAQ (reference sequence). V shed 0 bases and J shed 2 bases, with 8 bases lying between them. CDR3 sequence: CASSLASGTGNTIYF. The CDR3 DNA reads TGTGCCAGCAGCTTAGCATCAGGGACTGGAAACACCATATATTTT.

V usage is TRBV12-3 or TRBV12-4 and J usage is TRBJ2-7, with TRBD1 as a possible D gene (6 bases). The V and J ends lost 6 bases and 6 bases respectively, with 18 bases between them. This CDR3 comprises 14 residues. The CDR3 loop is CASRLQGLRSEQYF. In DNA, the CDR3 is TGTGCCAGCAGGCTACAGGGCCTCCGGAGCGAGCAGTACTTC.